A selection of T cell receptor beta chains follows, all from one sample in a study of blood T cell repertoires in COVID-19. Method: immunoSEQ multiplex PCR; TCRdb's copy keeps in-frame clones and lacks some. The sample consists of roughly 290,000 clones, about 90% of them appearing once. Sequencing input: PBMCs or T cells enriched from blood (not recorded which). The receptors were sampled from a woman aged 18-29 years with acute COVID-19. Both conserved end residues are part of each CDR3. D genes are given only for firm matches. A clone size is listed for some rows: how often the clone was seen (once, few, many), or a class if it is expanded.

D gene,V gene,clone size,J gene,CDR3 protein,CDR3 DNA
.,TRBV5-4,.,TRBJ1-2,CAGQELRQPYGYTF,TGTGCCGGTCAAGAACTAAGACAGCCATATGGCTACACCTTC
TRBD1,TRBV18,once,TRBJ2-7,CASSQTGPDEQYF,TGTGCCAGCTCGCAGACAGGGCCAGACGAGCAGTACTTC
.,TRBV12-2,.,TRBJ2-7,CASRPRDILRVYEQYF,TGTGCAAGTCGGCCTCGAGACATCCTGAGGGTCTACGAGCAGTACTTC
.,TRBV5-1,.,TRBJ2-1,CASSRAGQDYNEQFF,TGCGCCAGCAGCCGAGCGGGACAGGATTACAATGAGCAGTTCTTC
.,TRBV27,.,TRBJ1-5,CASRGAVWDQPQHF,TGTGCCAGCAGGGGGGCGGTCTGGGATCAGCCCCAGCATTTT
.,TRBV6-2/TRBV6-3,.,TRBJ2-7,CASGRGREQYF,TGTGCCAGCGGCCGGGGCCGCGAGCAGTACTTC
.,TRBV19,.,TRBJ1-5,CASSIAGDQPQHF,TGTGCCAGTAGTATAGCAGGGGATCAGCCCCAGCATTTT
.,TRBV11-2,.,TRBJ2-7,CASSAWTEDTYEQYF,TGTGCCAGCAGCGCCTGGACAGAGGATACCTACGAGCAGTACTTC
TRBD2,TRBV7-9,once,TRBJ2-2,CASSSQAGAGELFF,TGTGCCAGCAGCTCACAAGCGGGAGCCGGGGAGCTGTTTTTT
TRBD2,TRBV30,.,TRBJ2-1,CACSREGSGTLLSYNEQFF,TGTGCCTGCAGCCGGGAGGGTAGCGGGACCCTCCTCTCCTACAATGAGCAGTTCTTC
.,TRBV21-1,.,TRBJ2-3,CASSRRLGVESTDTQYF,TGTGCCAGCAGCCGCAGGCTCGGGGTCGAAAGCACAGATACGCAGTATTTT
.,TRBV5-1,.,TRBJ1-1,CASSLENLGFGMNTEAFF,TGCGCCAGCAGCTTGGAAAATCTAGGATTCGGCATGAACACTGAAGCTTTCTTT
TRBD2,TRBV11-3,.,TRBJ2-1,CASSLGGRPNEQFF,TGTGCCAGCAGCTTGGGCGGGAGACCTAATGAGCAGTTCTTC
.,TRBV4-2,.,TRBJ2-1,CASSQAEGSFYNEQFF,TGTGCCAGCAGCCAAGCCGAAGGGAGTTTTTACAATGAGCAGTTCTTC
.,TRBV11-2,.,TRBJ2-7,CASSSLTGIYEQYF,TGTGCCAGCAGCTCCCTAACGGGAATCTACGAGCAGTACTTC
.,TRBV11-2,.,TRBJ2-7,CASKESPSLYEQYF,TGTGCCAGCAAAGAGAGCCCAAGCCTCTACGAGCAGTACTTC
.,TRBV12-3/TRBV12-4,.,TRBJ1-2,CASSGQTNYGYTF,TGTGCCAGCAGCGGACAGACTAACTATGGCTACACCTTC
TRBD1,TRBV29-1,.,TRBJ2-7,CSVADRVYEQYF,TGCAGCGTTGCCGACAGGGTCTACGAGCAGTACTTC
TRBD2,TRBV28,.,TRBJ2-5,CASRQGAYSGSGETQYF,TGTGCCAGCAGGCAAGGGGCCTATAGCGGGAGTGGGGAGACCCAGTACTTC
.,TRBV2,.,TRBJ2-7,CASSWGRGTYEQYF,TGTGCCAGCAGTTGGGGGCGAGGAACCTACGAGCAGTACTTC
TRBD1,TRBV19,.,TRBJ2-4,CASSRTGALNIQYF,TGTGCCAGTAGTCGGACAGGGGCGCTAAACATTCAGTACTTC
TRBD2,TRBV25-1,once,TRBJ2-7,CASSGPSAGGFYEQYF,TGTGCCAGCAGTGGTCCCTCAGCGGGAGGTTTTTACGAGCAGTACTTC
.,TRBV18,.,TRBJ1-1,CASSMGANTEAFF,TGTGCCAGCTCAATGGGGGCGAACACTGAAGCTTTCTTT
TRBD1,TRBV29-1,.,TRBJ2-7,CSVESRQGVTYEQYF,TGCAGCGTTGAATCTAGACAGGGGGTAACCTACGAGCAGTACTTC
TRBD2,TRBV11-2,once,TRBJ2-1,CASSRTGTSGRANEQFF,TGTGCCAGCAGCCGTACCGGGACTAGCGGGAGGGCCAATGAGCAGTTCTTC
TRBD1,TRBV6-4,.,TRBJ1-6,CASRLPGQGAGPLHF,TGTGCCAGCAGACTTCCGGGACAGGGGGCAGGGCCCCTCCACTTT